The present T cell receptor beta chain was sequenced within a study of blood T cell repertoires in COVID-19. Across the whole study: From the United States, Italy and Spain came samples of acute and convalescent COVID-19. In each case, the material was cDNA or gDNA derived from T cells, B-cell-depleted T cells, or PBMCs.

V shed 8 bases, J shed 6 bases, and the junction held 3 bases outside the gene matches. CDR1 and CDR2 (germline): MNHNY, SVGAGI (reference sequence). The CDR3 contains 12 residues. Sequencing was performed with immunoSEQ multiplex PCR; in TCRdb, only in-frame clones are kept and a portion is missing. In the table there are roughly 26,000 clones, approximately 66% of which are singletons. This sequence joins TRBV6-6 and TRBJ2-1, with TRBD2 matching over 8 bases. Input material: peripheral blood. This TCR was recovered from a man between 60 and 75 years old with active or convalescent COVID-19. CDR3 sequence (DNA): TGTGCCAGCGGACTAGCTGGCAATGAGCAGTTCTTC. Amino acids: CASGLAGNEQFF.